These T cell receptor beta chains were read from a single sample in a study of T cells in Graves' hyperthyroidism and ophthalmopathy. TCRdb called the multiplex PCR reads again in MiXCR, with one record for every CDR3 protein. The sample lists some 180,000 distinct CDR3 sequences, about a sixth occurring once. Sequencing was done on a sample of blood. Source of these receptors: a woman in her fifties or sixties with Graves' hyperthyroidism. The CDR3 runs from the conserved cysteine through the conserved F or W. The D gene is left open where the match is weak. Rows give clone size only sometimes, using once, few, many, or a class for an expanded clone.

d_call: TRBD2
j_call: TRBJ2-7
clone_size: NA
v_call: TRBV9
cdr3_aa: CASSGLHHTSGRAYEQYF

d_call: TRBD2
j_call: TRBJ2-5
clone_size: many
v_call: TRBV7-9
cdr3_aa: CASSNSGGGQETQYF

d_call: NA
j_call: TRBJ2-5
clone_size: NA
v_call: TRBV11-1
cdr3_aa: CASSLGGVGQETQYF

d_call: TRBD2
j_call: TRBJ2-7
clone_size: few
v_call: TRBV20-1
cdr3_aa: CSARDIAGNPYEQYF

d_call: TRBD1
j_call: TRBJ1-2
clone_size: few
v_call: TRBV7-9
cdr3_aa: CASSFSGTDYGYTF

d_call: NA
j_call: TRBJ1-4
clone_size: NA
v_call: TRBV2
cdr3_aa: CASSPDGGRNEKLFF

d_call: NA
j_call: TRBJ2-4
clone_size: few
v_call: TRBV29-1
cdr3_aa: CSAELAKNIQYF

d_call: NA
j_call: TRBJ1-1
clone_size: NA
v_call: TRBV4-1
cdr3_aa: CASSQEGRSINEAFF

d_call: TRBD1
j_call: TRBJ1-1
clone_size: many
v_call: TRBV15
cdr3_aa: CATSIGRRQGVDKAEAFF

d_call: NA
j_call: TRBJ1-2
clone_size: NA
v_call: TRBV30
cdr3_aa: CAWSQRTDYGYTF

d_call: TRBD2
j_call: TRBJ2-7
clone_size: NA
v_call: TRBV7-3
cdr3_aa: CASSQGTGRGGEQYF

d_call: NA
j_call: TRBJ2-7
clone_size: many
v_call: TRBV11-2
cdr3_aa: CASRPGGYEQYF

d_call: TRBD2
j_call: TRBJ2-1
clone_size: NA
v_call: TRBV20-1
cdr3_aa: CSARPGGRSPYNEQFF

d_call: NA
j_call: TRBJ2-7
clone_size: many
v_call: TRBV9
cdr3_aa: CASSVDTGAGYEQYF

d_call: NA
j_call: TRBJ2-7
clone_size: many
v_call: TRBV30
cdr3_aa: CAWSVLGRDHNEQYF

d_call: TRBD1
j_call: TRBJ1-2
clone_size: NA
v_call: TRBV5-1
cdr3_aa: CASSFQTGIDYGYTF

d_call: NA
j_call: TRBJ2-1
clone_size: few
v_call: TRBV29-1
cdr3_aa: CSAHSGPNWDEQFF

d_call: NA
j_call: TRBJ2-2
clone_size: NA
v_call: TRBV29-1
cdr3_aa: CSSGSDTNTGELFF

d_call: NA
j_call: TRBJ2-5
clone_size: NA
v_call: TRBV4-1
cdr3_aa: CASSHDGGGKETQYF

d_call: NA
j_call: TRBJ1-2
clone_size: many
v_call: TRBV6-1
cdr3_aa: CASSEGTTRLGYTF

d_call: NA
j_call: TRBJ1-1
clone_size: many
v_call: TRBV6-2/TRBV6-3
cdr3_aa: CASSYSLLRLNTEAFF

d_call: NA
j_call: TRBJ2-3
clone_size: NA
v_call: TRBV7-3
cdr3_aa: CASSVGPTHGGDTQYF

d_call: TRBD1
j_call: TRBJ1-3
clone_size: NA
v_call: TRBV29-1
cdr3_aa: CSVAPGTGEFSGNTIYF

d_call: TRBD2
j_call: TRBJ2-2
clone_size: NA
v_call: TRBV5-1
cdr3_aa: CASSLTSGGQFGELFF

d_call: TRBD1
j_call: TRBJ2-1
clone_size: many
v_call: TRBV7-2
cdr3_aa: CASSQTGQGIAEQFF

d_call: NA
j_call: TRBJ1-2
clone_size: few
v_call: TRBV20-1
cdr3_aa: CSPWTNYGYTF

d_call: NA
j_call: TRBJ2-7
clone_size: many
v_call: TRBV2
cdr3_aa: CASSGRGAYEQYF

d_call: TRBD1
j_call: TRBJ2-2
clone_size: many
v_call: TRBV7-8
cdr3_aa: CASSLVAGTANTGELFF

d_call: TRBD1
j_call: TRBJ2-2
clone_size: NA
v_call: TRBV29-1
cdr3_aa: CSVELSGDRVIGELFF

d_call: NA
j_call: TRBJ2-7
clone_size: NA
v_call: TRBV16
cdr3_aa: CASSQLLDSERAAYEQYF

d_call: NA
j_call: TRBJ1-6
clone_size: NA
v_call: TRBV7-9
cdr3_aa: CASSLGDLRSPLHF

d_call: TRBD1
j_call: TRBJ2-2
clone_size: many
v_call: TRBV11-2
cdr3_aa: CASSPDRGDTGELFF

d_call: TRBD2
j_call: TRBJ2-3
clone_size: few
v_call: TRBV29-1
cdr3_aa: CSVEGVTSRREDLSADTQYF

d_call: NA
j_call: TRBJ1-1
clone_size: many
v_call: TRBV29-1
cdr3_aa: CSVVRAAEAFF

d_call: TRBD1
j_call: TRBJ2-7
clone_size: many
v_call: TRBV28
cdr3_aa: CASRYSDRIYEQYF

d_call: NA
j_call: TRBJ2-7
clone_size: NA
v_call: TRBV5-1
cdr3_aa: CASSRPTYEQYF

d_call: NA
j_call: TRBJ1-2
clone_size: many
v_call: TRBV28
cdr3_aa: CASSPDPYGYTF

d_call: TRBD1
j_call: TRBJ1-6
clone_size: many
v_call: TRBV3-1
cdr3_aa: CASSQGAGQYNSPLHF

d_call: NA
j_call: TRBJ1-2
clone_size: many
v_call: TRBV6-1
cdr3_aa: CASNPRERGMNGYTF

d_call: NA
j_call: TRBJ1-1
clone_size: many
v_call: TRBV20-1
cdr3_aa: CSARRTVVNTEAFF

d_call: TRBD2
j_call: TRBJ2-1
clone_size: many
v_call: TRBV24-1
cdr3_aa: CATSDPLAGVYNEQFF

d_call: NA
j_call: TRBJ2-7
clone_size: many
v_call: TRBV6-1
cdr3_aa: CASMQDSGSYEQYF

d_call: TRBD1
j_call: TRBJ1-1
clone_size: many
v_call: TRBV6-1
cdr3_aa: CASSYNPGRGRGSNTEAFF

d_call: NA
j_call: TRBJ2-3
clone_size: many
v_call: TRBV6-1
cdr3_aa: CASSYEKTRRTDTQYF

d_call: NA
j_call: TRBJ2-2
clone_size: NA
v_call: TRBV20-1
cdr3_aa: CSASDGNTGELFF

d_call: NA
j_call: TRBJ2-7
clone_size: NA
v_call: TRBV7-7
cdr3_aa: CASSLMVGHSYEQYF

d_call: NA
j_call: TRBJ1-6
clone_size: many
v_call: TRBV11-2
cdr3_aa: CASSLVSVTDSPLHF

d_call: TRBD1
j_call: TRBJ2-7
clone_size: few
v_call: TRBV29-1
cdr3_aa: CSAGTGGYEQYF

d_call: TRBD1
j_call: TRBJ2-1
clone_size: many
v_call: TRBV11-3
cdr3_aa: CASSSRGPSYNEQFF

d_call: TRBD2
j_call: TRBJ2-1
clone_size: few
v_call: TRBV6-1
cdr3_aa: CASSEGASGRNEQFF

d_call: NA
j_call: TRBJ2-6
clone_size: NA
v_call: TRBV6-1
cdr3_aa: CASSSNSGANVLTF

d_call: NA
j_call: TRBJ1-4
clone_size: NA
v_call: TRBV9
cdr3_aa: CASSAPNQGLDEKLFF

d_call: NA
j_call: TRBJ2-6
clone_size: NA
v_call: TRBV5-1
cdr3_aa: CASRGQGKFSSGANVLTF

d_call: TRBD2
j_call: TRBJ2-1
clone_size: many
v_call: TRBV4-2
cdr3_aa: CASSQTESGSRYNEQFF

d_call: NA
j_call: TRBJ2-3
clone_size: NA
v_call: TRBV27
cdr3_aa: CASSFRTITDTQYF

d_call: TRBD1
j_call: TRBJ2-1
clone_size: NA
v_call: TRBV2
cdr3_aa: CASSTDRGRGTRFF

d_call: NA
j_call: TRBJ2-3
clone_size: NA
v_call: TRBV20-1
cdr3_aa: CSGGDWGADTQYF